This T cell receptor (beta chain) was recovered during a study of T-cell reconstitution after alpha-beta-depleted transplantation in children. Unique molecular identifiers were incorporated when the TCRbeta library was constructed. TCRdb processed the PCR reads anew with MiXCR; each CDR3 protein has one entry. The sample shows around 370,000 distinct CDR3 sequences, 10% of them seen only once. V lost 3 bases to trimming and J lost 5 bases; unmatched junction nucleotides: 8. Germline V gene data show CDR1 as LGHDT and CDR2 as YNNKEL (reference sequence). This CDR3 is built from 15 residues. The J gene is TRBJ2-5, the V gene TRBV3-1; 8 nucleotides agree with TRBD1. Sequenced material: PBMCs from the stem cell graft donor, taken from the stem cell graft. The TCR originated in a human donor who donated a stem cell graft to a child with acute lymphoblastic leukemia. The DNA of the CDR3 is TGTGCCAGCAGCCACGAACAGGGGGAGTGGGAGACCCAGTACTTC. Translation: CASSHEQGEWETQYF.